These T cell receptor beta chains were read from a single sample in a study of blood T cells in healthy people across ages. One entry per CDR3 protein results from TCRdb running MiXCR on the 5' RACE reads. The sample consists of fewer than 2 million distinct CDR3 sequences, about two fifths of them appearing once. The sample comprised blood. The receptors come from a human donor in good health. Each CDR3 is given with its conserved first and last residue. The order of the fields is V gene, clone size, CDR3 protein. Rows give clone size only sometimes, using once, few, many, or a class for an expanded clone.

TRBV6-6 | NA | CASSQGQGNDQPQHF
TRBV6-4 | few | CASSDSTSSSTGELFF
TRBV29-1 | many | CSVEGLGTDTQYF
TRBV29-1 | few | CSVGDQGAGNTIYF
TRBV13 | NA | CASSPRRTGSVGSEAFF
TRBV7-9 | few | CASSGASGRFTDTQYF
TRBV4-3 | NA | CASSQEISADEQFF
TRBV11-1 | NA | CASSGGGYPSYNEQFF
TRBV7-2 | few | CASSPEAGPNYTF
TRBV20-1 | NA | CSARDTRGETQYF
TRBV15 | NA | CATSRDRGLPLIEQFF
TRBV4-3 | few | CASSQDKYQLNTEAFF
TRBV5-1 | NA | CASSPKGGGNQPQHF
TRBV5-1 | NA | CASSLEGAEQYF
TRBV10-3 | NA | CAFSWYWPGEVSLQEEQFF
TRBV13 | few | CASSSGTGDPYEQYF
TRBV6-2/TRBV6-3 | NA | CASSYLRGQYNEQFF
TRBV12-3/TRBV12-4 | few | CASSLFGTGGAYGYTF
TRBV7-2 | NA | CASSLLPQGAYEQYF
TRBV11-2 | NA | CASSLSRRSGETQYF
TRBV5-4 | NA | CASSLAGASGGGEQFF
TRBV12-3/TRBV12-4 | NA | CASGLSGVDQFF
TRBV20-1 | many | CSARDRAGYEQYF
TRBV5-1 | NA | CASSLGGEEVNEQYF
TRBV7-9 | NA | CASSLHTSSYNEQYF
TRBV7-9 | NA | CASIPGTGNSRETQYF
TRBV29-1 | NA | CSLGTSGETQYF
TRBV15 | once | CATSPGSPGNTDTQYF
TRBV12-3/TRBV12-4 | NA | CASNQGGVTDTQYF
TRBV4-3 | NA | CASSPSGPGDYGYTF
TRBV7-9 | many | CASSLTTGGGGSYEQYF
TRBV9 | few | CASSVGFSLHEQFF
TRBV28 | few | CASSTLGLAGGGETQYF
TRBV29-1 | NA | CSVEVEGTQYF
TRBV11-3 | few | CARDRKLFGANVLTF
TRBV5-1 | few | CASSLGLGETDTQYF
TRBV5-5 | NA | CASSSAWGLDIQYF
TRBV7-9 | NA | CASSLVVTSGYEQYF
TRBV2 | NA | CASTARDEQFF
TRBV25-1 | few | CASSGQSGGEQYF
TRBV4-2 | NA | CASSHDVAGGLYNEQFF
TRBV7-2 | few | CASSSLSAGQETQYF
TRBV27 | NA | CASSFYSGSHQGLLVSGANVLTF
TRBV29-1 | NA | CSVVGQYVGEAFF
TRBV10-3 | NA | CAILAGGNTDTQYF
TRBV4-1 | NA | CASSQVGTAPGELFF
TRBV11-2 | many | CASSLLPTNYGYTF
TRBV5-1 | NA | CASSLARTGTFYGYTF
TRBV20-1 | few | CSAGLAGDSYEQYF
TRBV20-1 | few | CSASSLPGDWDEQYF